The 21 T cell receptor beta chains listed next were all sequenced from one sample in a study of blood T cell repertoires in COVID-19. Data came from immunoSEQ multiplex PCR; TCRdb stores just in-frame clones and leaves some out. The sample holds roughly 46,000 clones, around 87% seen once. The specimen sequenced was peripheral blood. The receptors were gathered from a human donor in a cohort sampled during active COVID-19.

The gene calls are TRBV7-9 and TRBJ2-1; 8 bases are shared with TRBD2. The junction had 8 bases not matched to a gene; V was cut back by 3 bases and J by 1 base. CDR3 size: 17 residues. Per the germline V gene, CDR1 is SEHNR and CDR2 is FQNEAQ (reference sequence). The CDR3 nucleotides read TGTGCCAGCAGCTTTCCCCCGGGGGGGACGTCCTACAATGAGCAGTTCTTC. Amino acids: CASSFPPGGTSYNEQFF.

The chain recombines TRBV10-3 with TRBJ2-2; 10 bases line up with TRBD2. The CDR3 covers 15 residues. V shed 5 bases, J shed 4 bases, and the junction held 4 bases outside the gene matches. Per germline, CDR1 ENHRY and CDR2 SYGVKD. CDR3 in amino acids: CAISLAGGLTGELFF. The DNA of the CDR3 is TGTGCCATCAGTTTAGCGGGAGGACTCACCGGGGAGCTGTTTTTT.

This chain links TRBV4-1 with TRBJ2-3; TRBD2 matches at 10 bases. This CDR3 comprises 17 residues. V shed 2 bases, J shed 5 bases, and the junction held 10 bases outside the gene matches. Germline V gene data show CDR1 as MGHRA and CDR2 as YSYEKL. This CDR3 is CASSQPQVAGGQDTQYF. The CDR3 nucleotides read TGCGCCAGCAGCCAACCCCAGGTAGCGGGGGGACAAGATACGCAGTATTTT.

This rearrangement joins TRBV18 to TRBJ1-4; weak D call: TRBD1 (6 bases). Trimming shortened V by 3 bases and J by 0 bases, and 11 bases separated the two germline ends. Germline assignment: CDR1 KGHSH and CDR2 LQKENI. CDR3 length equals 16 residues. The CDR3 DNA sequence: TGTGCCAGCTCACCCACCAGGGGCGCAACTAATGAAAAACTGTTTTTT. Its translation: CASSPTRGATNEKLFF.

The chain uses TRBV29-1 and TRBJ2-7, with D maybe TRBD1 (6 bases). Germline-derived CDR1 and CDR2 are SQVTM and ANQGSEA. CDR3 length: 12 amino acids. Trimming cost V 6 bases and J 5 bases, with 14 bases left between them. CDR3 amino acids: CSVGTRTNEQYF. The DNA for the CDR3 is TGCAGCGTGGGGACACGAACGAACGAGCAGTACTTC.

The genes are TRBV6-4 and TRBJ1-1; D is unclear. Germline V gene sequence: CDR1 MRHNA, CDR2 SNTAGT. The length of the CDR3 is 13 residues. Trimming pared 6 bases from V and 1 base from J, leaving 9 bases between. The chain's CDR3 is CASSSRENTEAFF. The CDR3 nucleotides are TGTGCCAGCAGCTCGCGTGAGAACACTGAAGCTTTCTTT.

This chain uses TRBV4-3 with TRBJ2-4; 8 nucleotides align to TRBD1. CDR3 length: 18 amino acids. The trim removed 2 bases at V and 7 bases at J, leaving 16 bases unmatched. Looked up from germline, CDR1 is LGHNA and CDR2 is YSLEER. The CDR3 is CASSQNLQGGSGSNIQYF. DNA of the CDR3: TGCGCCAGCAGCCAAAATCTACAGGGGGGATCCGGTTCGAACATTCAGTACTTC.

In nucleotides, the CDR3 is TGTGCCAGCAGCCAAGATGGCGGGGTCGGCTACGAGCAGTACTTC. This codes for CASSQDGGVGYEQYF. The chain employs TRBV3-1 (or the pseudogene TRBV3-2) and TRBJ2-7, with a tentative D call TRBD2 (6 bases). Trimming removed 0 bases at V and 3 bases at J, with 12 bases between. Per germline, CDR1 LGHDT and CDR2 YNNKEL (reference sequence). The CDR3 covers 15 residues.

The rearrangement links TRBV19 to TRBJ2-2; 10 nucleotides align to TRBD2. CDR1 LNHDA and CDR2 SQIVND come from the germline V gene (reference sequence). V trimming: 4 bases; J trimming: 0 bases; junction bases outside the gene matches: 17. CDR3 length equals 21 residues. This CDR3 reads CASSTGGAGGRTHANTGELFF. DNA for the CDR3: TGTGCCAGTAGTACCGGCGGAGCGGGGGGGAGAACCCATGCGAACACCGGGGAGCTGTTTTTT.

The CDR3, as DNA: TGTGCCAGCAGCTTAGGACAGGGGGGGATGCCCCAGCATTTT. As protein: CASSLGQGGMPQHF. The chain links TRBV7-9 to TRBJ1-5; 9 bases agree with TRBD1. The germline gives CDR1 SEHNR, CDR2 FQNEAQ (reference sequence). This CDR3 contains 14 residues. The J segment lost 9 bases and the V segment lost 1 base, leaving 4 bases of the junction unmatched. Combining the CDR3 with reference TRBV7-9 and TRBJ1-5 gives the whole variable domain DTGVSQNPRHKITKRGQNVTFRCDPISEHNRLYWYRQTLGQGPEFLTYFQNEAQLEKSRLLSDRFSAERPKGSFSTLEIQRTEQGDSAMYLCASSLGQGGMPQHFGDGTRLSIL.

The chain uses TRBV9 and TRBJ2-1, with a possible D match to TRBD2 (5 bases). This CDR3 spans 13 amino acids. Between the trimmed V and J ends, which lost 3 bases and 12 bases, there was a span of 16 bases. Germline CDR1 and CDR2: SGDLS and YYNGEE. CDR3 protein: CASSGAPGERQFF. The CDR3 coding sequence is TGTGCCAGCAGCGGGGCGCCTGGGGAGAGGCAGTTCTTC.

This clone came up once. The chain combines TRBV29-1 with TRBJ2-1; TRBD1 matches at 8 bases. J was trimmed by 3 bases and V by 6 bases; bases with no gene match: 4. The CDR3 consists of 13 residues. CDR1 and CDR2 (germline): SQVTM, ANQGSEA. The CDR3: CSVAGGIYNEQFF. CDR3 in DNA: TGCAGCGTGGCAGGGGGCATCTACAATGAGCAGTTCTTC.

The genes are TRBV6-2 or TRBV6-3 and TRBJ2-5, with TRBD2 matching over 8 bases. The germline gives CDR1 MNHEY, CDR2 SVGEGT. This CDR3 comprises 16 residues. The V gene end was trimmed by 5 bases and the J gene end by 0 bases; junction bases not matched to a gene: 8. The CDR3 nucleotides are TGTGCCAGCAGTGGATGGGCTAGCGGGTACCAAGAGACCCAGTACTTC. As protein: CASSGWASGYQETQYF.

This sequence joins TRBV29-1 and TRBJ1-1; the D gene is possibly TRBD1 (6 bases). The germline V gene encodes CDR1 SQVTM and CDR2 ANQGSEA. CDR3 length: 15 amino acids. V was cut by 5 bases and J by 3 bases, with 19 bases left in between. The CDR3 nucleotides are TGCAGCGTTACAAACGGGGCGGGGGCGTACACTGAAGCTTTCTTT. As protein: CSVTNGAGAYTEAFF. The full variable domain, its missing parts supplied by reference TRBV29-1 and TRBJ1-1, is SAVISQKPSRDICQRGTSLTIQCQVDSQVTMMFWYRQQPGQSLTLIATANQGSEATYESGFVIDKFPISRPNLTFSTLTVSNMSPEDSSIYLCSVTNGAGAYTEAFFGQGTRLTVV.

Only a few counts were recorded for this clone. The chain carries TRBV27 and TRBJ1-2; D unresolved. The CDR3 contains 12 residues. V gave up 3 bases and J gave up 8 bases, with 10 bases separating them. Germline assignment: CDR1 MNHEY and CDR2 SMNVEV (reference sequence). The CDR3 here is CASSFAGGGYTF. The CDR3 DNA follows: TGTGCCAGCAGTTTTGCGGGTGGCGGCTACACCTTC.

The J gene is TRBJ1-2, the V gene TRBV10-2, with D unclear. The CDR3 totals 16 residues. Germline CDR1 reads WSHSY; CDR2 reads SAAADI. Trimming cost V 5 bases and J 7 bases, with 23 bases left between them. The CDR3 loop is CASSPSSVLARFGYTF. The CDR3 bases are TGCGCCAGCAGTCCGTCCTCCGTCCTAGCGAGATTTGGCTACACCTTC.

V usage is TRBV5-5 and J usage is TRBJ1-2, with D possibly TRBD1 on 5 matching bases. The germline CDR1 and CDR2 sequences are SGHKS and YYEKEE (reference sequence). Deletions cut 0 bases from V and 1 base from J, with 7 bases between. The CDR3 loop spans 14 amino acids. The CDR3, as DNA: TGTGCCAGCAGCTTGGGACAGCTTAACTATGGCTACACCTTC. Protein sequence: CASSLGQLNYGYTF.

V usage is TRBV5-1 and J usage is TRBJ2-5; TRBD2 matches 8 bases. Germline V gene lookup returns CDR1 SGHRS and CDR2 YFSETQ. The ends lost 3 bases at V and 5 bases at J; junction bases unmatched: 6. The CDR3 consists of 14 residues. CDR3 region: CASSSGTSAETQYF. The CDR3 region has the DNA TGCGCCAGCAGCTCCGGGACTAGTGCTGAGACCCAGTACTTC.

The chain combines TRBV28 with TRBJ2-5; 9 bases fit TRBD1. J gave up 3 bases and V 3 bases, and 2 bases lay outside the gene matches. CDR3 length equals 14 residues. Germline CDR1 and CDR2: MDHEN and SYDVKM. The CDR3 sequence: CASSLGTGKETQYF. CDR3 DNA sequence: TGTGCCAGCAGTTTGGGGACAGGGAAAGAGACCCAGTACTTC.

The chain employs TRBV28 and TRBJ2-1; a weak D match, TRBD2 (6 bases). The germline CDR1 and CDR2 sequences are MDHEN and SYDVKM. The CDR3 runs to 15 residues. Between the trimmed V and J ends, which lost 2 bases and 2 bases, there was a span of 10 bases. CDR3: CASSLTSLTYNEQFF. CDR3 sequence (DNA): TGTGCCAGCAGTTTAACTAGCCTGACCTACAATGAGCAGTTCTTC.

This chain joins TRBV27 and TRBJ2-3; 8 bases match TRBD2. The CDR3 is 15 residues long. J was trimmed by 1 base and V by 5 bases; bases with no gene match: 5. Germline-derived CDR1 and CDR2 are MNHEY and SMNVEV (reference sequence). CDR3 amino acids: CASSGAGVGTDTQYF. In nucleotides, the CDR3 is TGTGCCAGCAGTGGAGCGGGGGTCGGCACAGATACGCAGTATTTT.